The sequence of this T cell receptor beta chain was determined in a study of blood T cell repertoires in COVID-19. V gave up 3 bases and J gave up 3 bases, with 3 bases separating them. The CDR3 length is 12 residues. Germline V gene sequence: CDR1 SNHLY, CDR2 FYNNEI. Profiling relied on immunoSEQ multiplex PCR, and the TCRdb table lists in-frame clones only, not all of them. The table shows approximately 170,000 clones, with 70% to 90% occurring only once. The sequencing input was peripheral blood. The sequence was obtained from a man aged 60 to 69 who had recovered from COVID-19. The rearrangement links TRBV2 to TRBJ1-5; D unclear. The CDR3 loop reads CASSDFNQPQHF. The CDR3 DNA is TGTGCCAGCAGTGACTTCAATCAGCCCCAGCATTTT.